This T cell receptor (beta chain) was sequenced for a study of control samples from healthy donors and cancer patients. Using immunoSEQ multiplex PCR, the repertoire was profiled, and TCRdb retains in-frame clones only, with some absent. The sample lists about 55,000 clones; roughly 95% were seen once. Between the trimmed V and J ends, which lost 5 bases and 6 bases, there was a span of 7 bases. The CDR3 totals 11 residues. Germline V gene data show CDR1 as MNHNY and CDR2 as SVGAGI (reference sequence). Sequencing was done on a sample of blood. The receptor was derived from a woman between 18 and 29 years old in good health. The chain employs TRBV6-6 and TRBJ1-1; D call uncertain. The CDR3 coding sequence is TGTGCCAGCAGTACCCAGGCTGAAGCTTTCTTT. It specifies CASSTQAEAFF.